A single sample is the source of the 23 T cell receptor beta chains below, sequenced in a study of blood T cell repertoires in COVID-19. Produced via immunoSEQ multiplex PCR; TCRdb's table is partial and in-frame only. The repertoire has around 200,000 clones, 90% of them found once; the top ten carry 0.6% to 0.8%. The sequencing sample was made of peripheral blood. The source is a man aged 45-65 years with acute or convalescent COVID-19.

This clone was detected only once. This chain connects TRBV10-3 to TRBJ1-4; D is possibly TRBD1 (5 bases). Deletions cut 3 bases from V and 8 bases from J, with 13 bases between. The CDR3 covers 14 residues. Germline CDR1 is ENHRY and CDR2 is SYGVKD. The CDR3 sequence: CAISERAGWEKLFF. The CDR3 nucleotides read TGTGCCATCAGTGAAAGGGCAGGGTGGGAAAAACTGTTTTTT.

This chain connects TRBV6-5 to TRBJ2-7, with D perhaps matching TRBD1 (6 bases). Germline values: CDR1 MNHEY, CDR2 SVGAGI. The CDR3 covers 14 residues. V lost 5 bases and J 5 bases, leaving 16 bases between the germline ends. CDR3 in DNA: TGTGCCAGCAGTACAGACAGGACGGCCCACGAGCAGTACTTC. This gives the protein CASSTDRTAHEQYF.

This chain joins TRBV3-1 (or the pseudogene TRBV3-2) and TRBJ1-3; D unresolved. V dropped 4 bases and J dropped 4 bases, with 11 bases sitting between them. Germline CDR1 reads LGHDT; CDR2 reads YNNKEL (reference sequence). This CDR3 contains 14 residues. DNA of the CDR3: TGTGCCAGCAGCCCTACCGGGAGGGGAAACACCATATATTTT. This translates into CASSPTGRGNTIYF.

This clone was seen only a few times. The V and J genes are TRBV7-2 and TRBJ1-6; TRBD1 matches 7 bases. This CDR3 spans 17 amino acids. With V trimmed by 1 base and J by 4 bases, 7 bases remained unmatched. The germline V gene encodes CDR1 SGHTA and CDR2 FQGNSA. The CDR3 DNA reads TGTGCCAGCAGCTTAGTTCCGGGACAGCTTTATAATTCACCCCTCCACTTT. It specifies CASSLVPGQLYNSPLHF.

This chain joins TRBV9 and TRBJ1-1; 7 nucleotides line up with TRBD1. Unmatched junction bases numbered 6, after V lost 0 bases and J lost 4 bases. Germline V gene sequence: CDR1 SGDLS, CDR2 YYNGEE. The CDR3 length is 15 residues. CDR3 sequence: CASSVVRGLSTEAFF. CDR3 in DNA: TGTGCCAGCAGCGTAGTGAGGGGGCTGAGCACTGAAGCTTTCTTT.

The chain uses TRBV5-1 and TRBJ2-2; 10 bases match TRBD1. V gave up 0 bases and J gave up 5 bases; unmatched junction bases: 4. The CDR3 is 16 residues long. Germline assignment: CDR1 SGHRS and CDR2 YFSETQ. In DNA form, the CDR3 reads TGCGCCAGCAGCTTGGCTCGGACAGGGGGAACCGGGGAGCTGTTTTTT. This encodes CASSLARTGGTGELFF.

In its sample, this clone was seen many times. As DNA, the CDR3 is TGTGCCAGCAGCGTAGCGGGTCGCGTGTTCCAAGAGACCCAGTACTTC. Translated, it gives CASSVAGRVFQETQYF. The V and J genes are TRBV9 and TRBJ2-5; unclear D gene. Germline CDR1 SGDLS, CDR2 YYNGEE. The CDR3 covers 16 residues. Between the trimmed V and J ends, which lost 0 bases and 1 base, there was a span of 13 bases.

The chain links TRBV7-8 to TRBJ2-1, with D perhaps matching TRBD1 (6 bases). Germline V gene lookup returns CDR1 SGHVS and CDR2 FQNEAQ. With 6 bases removed from V and 0 bases from J, the gap between germline ends came to 12 bases. The CDR3 sequence is 15 residues long. The CDR3 region is CASSSTGNSYNEQFF. CDR3 nucleotide sequence: TGTGCCAGCAGTTCAACAGGGAACTCCTACAATGAGCAGTTCTTC.

The V call is TRBV27, the J call TRBJ1-6, with TRBD1 matching over 10 bases. The CDR3 is made up of 16 amino acids. Germline V gives CDR1 MNHEY, CDR2 SMNVEV (reference sequence). The V and J ends lost 3 bases and 9 bases, in that order; junction bases with no gene match: 8. The CDR3 reads CASSFQTGGYRSPLHF. The CDR3 nucleotides are TGTGCCAGCAGTTTTCAGACAGGGGGCTACCGTTCACCCCTCCACTTT.

This chain connects TRBV6-5 to TRBJ1-2; D is possibly TRBD1 (6 bases). The V and J ends lost 0 bases and 3 bases respectively, with 8 bases between them. The CDR3 consists of 14 residues. The germline V gene has CDR1 MNHEY and CDR2 SVGAGI. This CDR3 is CASSYSGQYYGYTF. The CDR3 DNA sequence: TGTGCCAGCAGTTACTCAGGACAGTACTATGGCTACACCTTC.

V gene TRBV28 combines with J gene TRBJ2-4, with 7 bases that match TRBD1. CDR1 and CDR2 (germline): MDHEN, SYDVKM. This CDR3 spans 16 amino acids. Unmatched junction bases numbered 8, after V lost 3 bases and J lost 3 bases. The CDR3 DNA reads as TGTGCCAGCAGTTTTACGGGGCAGGGGGACAAAAACATTCAGTACTTC. The encoded protein is CASSFTGQGDKNIQYF.

The chain carries TRBV6-1 and TRBJ1-5, with D unresolved. V was cut by 1 base and J by 0 bases, with 7 bases left in between. Germline CDR1 is MNHNS and CDR2 is SASEGT. The CDR3 runs to 15 residues. The CDR3 protein is CASSEGPSSNQPQHF. For the CDR3, the DNA is TGTGCCAGCAGTGAAGGGCCGTCTAGCAATCAGCCCCAGCATTTT.

The CDR3 loop reads CAIHRRSGRVGANVLTF. The CDR3 bases are TGCGCCATCCACCGAAGAAGCGGGAGGGTTGGGGCCAACGTCCTGACTTTC. The chain uses TRBV10-1 and TRBJ2-6, with 10 bases fitting TRBD2. V lost 10 bases and J lost 3; bases outside the gene matches: 12. The germline V gene has CDR1 WNHNN and CDR2 SYGVQD (reference sequence). CDR3 length: 17 amino acids.

This chain links TRBV5-1 with TRBJ2-3; 9 nucleotides agree with TRBD1. This CDR3 is 15 amino acids long. V lost 2 bases and J lost 6; bases outside the gene matches: 7. Per germline, CDR1 SGHRS and CDR2 YFSETQ. In DNA form, the CDR3 reads TGCGCCAGCAGCTTCGGGGACAGGGAGGCCGATACGCAGTATTTT. Amino acids: CASSFGDREADTQYF.

V is TRBV5-1 and J is TRBJ1-1; TRBD1 might be the D (5 bases). The germline V and J ends were trimmed by 1 base and 2 bases, with 12 bases remaining between them. Germline loops: CDR1 SGHRS, CDR2 YFSETQ. The CDR3 totals 15 residues. Written as DNA, the CDR3 is TGCGCCAGCAGCTTGAGGGGCGAGATTAACACTGAAGCTTTCTTT. It codes for CASSLRGEINTEAFF.

The V and J genes are TRBV9 and TRBJ1-3; maybe TRBD1 (5 bases). The V end was cut by 4 bases, the J end by 0 bases, with 17 bases between. CDR1 SGDLS and CDR2 YYNGEE come from the germline V gene. CDR3 length: 17 residues. CDR3 coding DNA: TGTGCCAGCAGCTCGGGGGTGGGTAGAAGCTCTGGAAACACCATATATTTT. Protein: CASSSGVGRSSGNTIYF.

This sequence joins TRBV23-1 and TRBJ2-1; 8 nucleotides align to TRBD1. TRBV23-1 is treated as an ORF (open reading frame) with a function not yet certain. The CDR3 length is 17 residues. V trimming: 2 bases; J trimming: 9 bases; junction bases outside the gene matches: 15. Written as DNA, the CDR3 is TGCGCCAGCAGTCAAGAAAGGGGGCAGGGGGCCGGTGGTGAGCAGTTCTTC. It translates to CASSQERGQGAGGEQFF.

The chain recombines TRBV2 with TRBJ2-1; D is undetermined. Germline assignment: CDR1 SNHLY and CDR2 FYNNEI. The CDR3 runs 13 residues. The V end lost 8 bases, the J end lost 4 bases, and 12 bases lay between the germline ends. The CDR3 DNA reads as TGTGCCAGCCAGAACCAGGATTACAATGAGCAGTTCTTC. As protein: CASQNQDYNEQFF.

The V gene is TRBV7-2, the J gene TRBJ2-5; D remains unclear. The V and J ends lost 5 bases and 4 bases respectively, with 11 bases between them. Germline CDR1 SGHTA, CDR2 FQGNSA. The CDR3 length is 13 residues. DNA for the CDR3: TGTGCCAGCAGCGATCCCCCGGGAGAGACCCAGTACTTC. Its translation is CASSDPPGETQYF.

This chain joins TRBV25-1 and TRBJ2-3; 8 nucleotides agree with TRBD2. Trimming cost V 3 bases and J 5 bases; bases outside gene matches: 7. The CDR3 totals 15 residues. The germline gives CDR1 MGHDK, CDR2 SYGVNS. The CDR3 DNA follows: TGTGCCAGCAGTGACAGCGGGAGAGCGAAAGATACGCAGTATTTT. This codes for CASSDSGRAKDTQYF.

V gene TRBV28 combines with J gene TRBJ1-1, with unresolved D. Germline values: CDR1 MDHEN, CDR2 SYDVKM. V lost 2 bases, J lost 5 bases, and 12 bases lay in between. There are 14 residues in the CDR3. CDR3 bases: TGTGCCAGCAGTTTAGGTGGCGCGGGTACTGAAGCTTTCTTT. This translates into CASSLGGAGTEAFF.

For this clone: A junction end diverges from the germline sequence, so it may reflect a read error. This chain uses TRBV12-3 or TRBV12-4 with TRBJ2-1; perhaps TRBD2 as D (5 bases). The length of the CDR3 is 12 residues. The CDR3 nucleotides read TGTGCCAGCAGTTTAGCCGGGCCGGGGTCCGTCTTC. Its protein is CASSLAGPGSVF.

This chain joins TRBV3-1 (or the pseudogene TRBV3-2) and TRBJ1-1; 9 bases match TRBD1. V dropped 3 bases and J dropped 2; count of bases not matched to a gene: 7. The CDR3 has 16 residues. Looked up from germline, CDR1 is LGHDT and CDR2 is YNNKEL (reference sequence). The CDR3 region has the DNA TGTGCCAGCAGCCACGTATTACAGGGGGCTAACACTGAAGCTTTCTTT. Translated, it gives CASSHVLQGANTEAFF.